One sample yielded the 30 T cell receptor beta chains listed below, sequenced in a study of shared clonotypes between healthy human individuals. TCRdb's copy holds only in-frame clones and misses some; the assay was immunoSEQ multiplex PCR. The table includes 950,000 to 1,100,000 clones, about 77% detected once. The sample consisted of memory CD4+ T cells sorted from blood. Subset indicated: CD45RA-negative fraction. These receptors were obtained from a man between 18 and 29 years old in good health.

This rearrangement joins TRBV4-2 to TRBJ1-4, with D perhaps TRBD1 (5 bases). This CDR3 has 16 residues. Looked up from germline, CDR1 is LGHNA and CDR2 is YNFKEQ. V was trimmed by 5 bases and J by 0 bases, leaving 13 bases between them. The CDR3 DNA follows: TGTGCCAGCAGCGACGGGGACTTTGCAACTAATGAAAAACTGTTTTTT. Translation gives CASSDGDFATNEKLFF.

The CDR3 sequence is CASSERTGTLYGYTF. The DNA for the CDR3 is TGTGCCAGCAGTGAGCGGACAGGGACACTGTATGGCTACACCTTC. V gene TRBV28 combines with J gene TRBJ1-2, with TRBD1 identical over 8 bases. With 5 bases clipped from V and 5 bases from J, the junction kept 10 bases outside the gene matches. Germline loops: CDR1 MDHEN, CDR2 SYDVKM. The CDR3 totals 15 residues.

V gene TRBV11-2 combines with J gene TRBJ2-1; D remains unclear. CDR3 length equals 13 residues. V gave up 5 bases and J gave up 6 bases, with 11 bases separating them. Germline CDR1 is SGHAT and CDR2 is FQNNGV. This chain's CDR3 is CASSPPQSNEQFF. Written as DNA, the CDR3 is TGTGCCAGCAGCCCCCCCCAGAGCAATGAGCAGTTCTTC.

The gene calls are TRBV19 and TRBJ2-7; D is perhaps TRBD1 or TRBD2 (6 bases each). V dropped 1 base and J dropped 1 base, with 8 bases sitting between them. The CDR3 runs to 14 residues. CDR1 and CDR2 from the germline V gene are LNHDA and SQIVND (reference sequence). The CDR3 spells CASSIVGGSYEQYF. CDR3 bases: TGTGCCAGTAGTATAGTAGGGGGGTCCTACGAGCAGTACTTC.

The sample holds one count of this clone. The rearrangement uses TRBV19 and TRBJ1-1; 10 positions agree with TRBD1. This CDR3 region has 16 residues. Germline trimming cut 4 bases from V and 3 bases from J; bases unmatched to any gene: 8. The germline V gene has CDR1 LNHDA and CDR2 SQIVND (reference sequence). As DNA, the CDR3 is TGTGCCAGTAGTACCACCCGGGGACAGGGGTACACTGAAGCTTTCTTT. This codes for CASSTTRGQGYTEAFF.

The chain recombines TRBV18 with TRBJ2-5, with D tentatively TRBD1 or TRBD2 (5 bases each). The V end lost 3 bases, the J end lost 9 bases, and 20 bases lay between the germline ends. The germline CDR1 and CDR2 sequences are KGHSH and LQKENI. This CDR3 has 15 amino acids. CDR3 sequence: CASSPMGTVRMAQYF. In nucleotides, the CDR3 is TGTGCCAGCTCACCTATGGGGACCGTGCGGATGGCCCAGTACTTC.

This clone showed up just once. This chain's CDR3 is CASSLVQGTQYF. The CDR3 nucleotides are TGTGCCAGCAGCTTGGTACAGGGCACCCAGTACTTC. The genes are TRBV7-8 and TRBJ2-5; TRBD1 is a possible D gene (6 bases). V lost 3 bases to trimming and J lost 8 bases, with 10 bases between them. CDR1 and CDR2 from the germline V gene are SGHVS and FQNEAQ. The CDR3 extends over 12 amino acids. The complete variable domain, with remaining parts taken from reference TRBV7-8 and TRBJ2-5, reads GAGVSQSPRYKVAKRGQDVALRCDPISGHVSLFWYQQALGQGPEFLTYFQNEAQLDKSGLPSDRFFAERPEGSVSTLKIQRTQQEDSAVYLCASSLVQGTQYFGPGTRLLVL.

This clone was found a few times. The chain combines TRBV6-4 with TRBJ2-7; TRBD1 is a possible D gene (5 bases). Germline V gives CDR1 MRHNA, CDR2 SNTAGT. The ends were cut back, 3 bases at V and 7 bases at J, with 13 bases in the middle. This CDR3 is 13 amino acids long. CDR3 protein: CASSEKAGSEQYF. In nucleotides, the CDR3 is TGTGCCAGCAGTGAGAAGGCAGGGTCGGAGCAGTACTTC.

The V call is TRBV7-2, the J call TRBJ1-6, with D hard to call. The germline V gene encodes CDR1 SGHTA and CDR2 FQGNSA. The CDR3 runs 13 residues. Trimming took 4 bases from V and 10 from J, leaving 11 bases between them. In nucleotides, the CDR3 is TGTGCCAGCAGCTACTACTTCAAGTCACCCCTCCACTTT. Encoded protein: CASSYYFKSPLHF. Looking up the rest from reference TRBV7-2 and TRBJ1-6 gives the full variable domain: GAGVSQSPSNKVTEKGKDVELRCDPISGHTALYWYRQSLGQGLEFLIYFQGNSAPDKSGLPSDRFSAERTGGSVSTLTIQRTQQEDSAVYLCASSYYFKSPLHFGNGTRLTVT.

This clone was found many times. The chain combines TRBV10-3 with TRBJ1-1, with a possible D match to TRBD1 (5 bases). Between the trimmed V and J ends, which lost 3 bases and 7 bases, there was a span of 9 bases. The CDR3 covers 12 residues. The V gene's germline CDR1 is ENHRY and CDR2 SYGVKD. DNA for the CDR3: TGTGCCATCAGTGAAGGGGCAGATGAAGCTTTCTTT. Amino acid sequence: CAISEGADEAFF.

The V gene is TRBV9, the J gene TRBJ1-3; D possibly corresponds to TRBD1 (5 bases). Looked up from germline, CDR1 is SGDLS and CDR2 is YYNGEE. The CDR3 runs 15 residues. V was clipped by 0 bases and J by 4 bases, with 11 bases between them. The DNA of the CDR3 is TGTGCCAGCAGCGTAGCTCCAGGGTTCGGAAACACCATATATTTT. Its translation: CASSVAPGFGNTIYF. The variable domain in full, completed from reference TRBV9 and TRBJ1-3, reads DSGVTQTPKHLITATGQRVTLRCSPRSGDLSVYWYQQSLDQGLQFLIQYYNGEERAKGNILERFSAQQFPDLHSELNLSSLELGDSALYFCASSVAPGFGNTIYFGEGSWLTVV.

The chain joins TRBV4-1 to TRBJ2-1; tentative D call: TRBD2 (6 bases). Germline lookup yields CDR1 MGHRA and CDR2 YSYEKL. The CDR3 is made up of 16 amino acids. V shed 4 bases and J shed 0 bases, with 13 bases lying between them. The CDR3, as DNA: TGCGCCAGCAGCCCCTTTGGCGGGGCCTCCTACAATGAGCAGTTCTTC. It encodes CASSPFGGASYNEQFF.

This clone was seen more than once but under ten times. The J gene is TRBJ1-1, the V gene TRBV6-5, with D maybe TRBD1 (6 bases). V was clipped by 5 bases and J by 8 bases, with 12 bases between them. The CDR3 sequence is 12 residues long. Germline V gene sequence: CDR1 MNHEY, CDR2 SVGAGI. CDR3 DNA sequence: TGTGCCAGCAGTCCGAGGGGGAAAGAAGCTTTCTTT. Translated, it gives CASSPRGKEAFF.

The V call is TRBV6-5, the J call TRBJ1-6; D might be TRBD1 (5 bases). Trimming took off 6 bases at V and 8 bases at J, with 14 bases between the two ends. CDR3 size: 14 residues. Germline lookup yields CDR1 MNHEY and CDR2 SVGAGI. CDR3: CASRTGGLDSPLHF. The CDR3 DNA sequence: TGTGCCAGCAGGACGGGGGGACTGGATTCACCCCTCCACTTT.

This chain connects TRBV5-4 to TRBJ1-4; no definite D call. CDR1 is SGHNT, CDR2 YYREEE, per germline (reference sequence). The CDR3 loop spans 15 amino acids. V was pared by 3 bases and J by 0 bases, with 9 bases between. Here the CDR3 reads CASSSAVTTNEKLFF. The CDR3 DNA reads as TGTGCCAGCAGCTCAGCAGTCACAACTAATGAAAAACTGTTTTTT.

This chain connects TRBV1 to TRBJ2-5; the table's D call of TRBD1 was not tested on the DNA. The DNA end is more similar to TRBJ2-7, so the J call may be wrong. TRBV1 is tagged as a pseudogene. CDR3 length equals 21 residues. This chain's CDR3 is CTSSQDARRDRVVNRPYEQYF. The CDR3 bases are TGCACCAGCAGCCAAGATGCGAGGCGGGACAGAGTTGTCAATAGGCCCTACGAGCAGTACTTC.

This clone has a handful of counts. V and J are TRBV5-1 and TRBJ1-3; D is undetermined. Germline CDR1 reads SGHRS; CDR2 reads YFSETQ. V lost 0 bases, J lost 0 bases, and 13 bases lay in between. The CDR3 is 17 residues long. The CDR3 sequence is CASSLVRLKDSGNTIYF. In DNA form, the CDR3 reads TGCGCCAGCAGCTTGGTTCGGCTTAAAGACTCTGGAAACACCATATATTTT.

The chain links TRBV11-2 to TRBJ2-3; D uncertain. The CDR3 extends over 15 amino acids. V lost 5 bases to trimming and J lost 0 bases, with 12 bases between them. Germline-derived CDR1 and CDR2 are SGHAT and FQNNGV. CDR3: CASSPRVESTDTQYF. The CDR3, as DNA: TGTGCCAGCAGCCCCCGGGTGGAGAGCACAGATACGCAGTATTTT.

The rearrangement uses TRBV6-4 and TRBJ1-1; D might be TRBD1 (5 bases). Trimming shortened V by 6 bases and J by 1 base, and 12 bases separated the two germline ends. The CDR3 is 14 amino acids. Germline CDR1 MRHNA, CDR2 SNTAGT. This CDR3 is CASRVQASNTEAFF. The CDR3 coding sequence is TGTGCCAGCAGGGTACAGGCTTCGAACACTGAAGCTTTCTTT.

This rearrangement joins TRBV25-1 to TRBJ2-7, with TRBD2 matching 8 bases. The CDR3 consists of 13 residues. Per the germline V gene, CDR1 is MGHDK and CDR2 is SYGVNS. The V and J ends lost 7 bases and 4 bases, in that order; junction bases with no gene match: 6. The CDR3, as DNA: TGTGCCAGCACCGGGGGGGCCAATTACGAGCAGTACTTC. This sequence encodes CASTGGANYEQYF.

In this sample, this clone turned up a few times. V is TRBV7-3 and J is TRBJ2-1, with 8 bases matching TRBD1. The CDR3 is 13 residues long. Germline CDR1 SGHTA, CDR2 FQGTGA. V was pared by 5 bases and J by 9 bases, with 6 bases of the junction left unmatched. For the CDR3, the DNA is TGTGCCAGCAGCCCAAGACAGGGGATTGAGCAGTTCTTC. It codes for CASSPRQGIEQFF. Full variable domain (remainder filled in from reference TRBV7-3 and TRBJ2-1): GAGVSQTPSNKVTEKGKYVELRCDPISGHTALYWYRQSLGQGPEFLIYFQGTGAADDSGLPNDRFFAVRPEGSVSTLKIQRTERGDSAVYLCASSPRQGIEQFFGPGTRLTVL.

The V gene is TRBV6-1, the J gene TRBJ2-3, with D possibly called TRBD1 or TRBD2 (5 bases each). CDR1 and CDR2 (germline): MNHNS, SASEGT. CDR3 length: 14 amino acids. V shed 3 bases and J shed 4 bases, with 11 bases lying between them. CDR3 sequence reads: CASSDRLGADTQYF. The CDR3 nucleotides are TGTGCCAGCAGTGATCGGCTGGGGGCAGATACGCAGTATTTT.

This clone was seen a handful of times. The CDR3 region has the DNA TGCGCCAGCAGCTCTCGAGAGGTAGGGGGCGGTGAGCAGTTCTTC. The encoded protein is CASSSREVGGGEQFF. The gene calls are TRBV5-1 and TRBJ2-1; 7 bases agree with TRBD1. Trimming cost V 3 bases and J 9 bases; bases outside gene matches: 12. CDR3 length equals 15 residues. The germline CDR1 and CDR2 sequences are SGHRS and YFSETQ.

The V call is TRBV7-2, the J call TRBJ2-2; D might be TRBD1 (5 bases). V was cut by 5 bases and J by 0 bases, with 22 bases left in between. Germline V gives CDR1 SGHTA, CDR2 FQGNSA. The CDR3 loop spans 19 amino acids. The CDR3: CASSARAPIGVANTGELFF. The CDR3 region has the DNA TGTGCCAGCAGCGCCAGGGCCCCTATTGGCGTCGCGAACACCGGGGAGCTGTTTTTT.

The CDR3 sequence: CASSFKGGGETQYF. The CDR3 bases are TGTGCCAGCAGCTTCAAGGGCGGGGGGGAGACCCAGTACTTC. The rearrangement joins TRBV7-2 to TRBJ2-5; 8 bases align to TRBD2. Germline assignment: CDR1 SGHTA and CDR2 FQGNSA. J was trimmed by 5 bases and V by 3 bases; bases with no gene match: 5. This CDR3 is 14 amino acids long.

The genes are TRBV5-1 and TRBJ1-4, with unresolved D. V lost 1 base, J lost 9 bases, and 13 bases lay in between. CDR1 is SGHRS and CDR2 is YFSETQ in the germline V gene. The CDR3 has 14 residues. The CDR3 DNA is TGCGCCAGCAGCTTGAGTCAGCCCAATCAAAAACTGTTTTTT. Translation gives CASSLSQPNQKLFF.

This clone was seen only once. The rearrangement uses TRBV9 and TRBJ2-5; possible D gene TRBD2, 6 bases. Deletions cut 3 bases from V and 4 bases from J, with 19 bases between. Germline loops: CDR1 SGDLS, CDR2 YYNGEE. The CDR3 is 16 amino acids. The DNA of the CDR3 is TGTGCCAGCAGCGAGAGCGAGGGGAGGAAGGGAGAGACCCAGTACTTC. Its translation: CASSESEGRKGETQYF.

This chain uses TRBV6-1 with TRBJ1-6, with 9 bases lining up with TRBD1. Germline V gene lookup returns CDR1 MNHNS and CDR2 SASEGT. This CDR3 is built from 14 residues. V lost 5 bases, J lost 10 bases, and 6 bases stayed unmatched. The CDR3 spells CASSPTGGESPLHF. The CDR3 region has the DNA TGTGCCAGCAGTCCGACAGGGGGGGAATCACCCCTCCACTTT.

V and J are TRBV18 and TRBJ1-3, with D unresolved. The CDR3 sequence is 14 residues long. The germline V and J ends were trimmed by 0 bases and 4 bases, with 7 bases remaining between them. Per the germline V gene, CDR1 is KGHSH and CDR2 is LQKENI. The CDR3 loop is CASSPPNGGNTIYF. CDR3 coding DNA: TGTGCCAGCTCACCACCCAACGGAGGAAACACCATATATTTT.

CDR3 in DNA: TGTGCCTGGAGTGAGAAAGGTTACGACAATCAGCCCCAGCATTTT. Residues: CAWSEKGYDNQPQHF. The chain couples TRBV30 to TRBJ1-5, with D unclear. The length of the CDR3 is 15 residues. Germline-derived CDR1 and CDR2 are GTSNPN and SVGIG (reference sequence). Trimming removed 1 base at V and 3 bases at J, with 13 bases between.